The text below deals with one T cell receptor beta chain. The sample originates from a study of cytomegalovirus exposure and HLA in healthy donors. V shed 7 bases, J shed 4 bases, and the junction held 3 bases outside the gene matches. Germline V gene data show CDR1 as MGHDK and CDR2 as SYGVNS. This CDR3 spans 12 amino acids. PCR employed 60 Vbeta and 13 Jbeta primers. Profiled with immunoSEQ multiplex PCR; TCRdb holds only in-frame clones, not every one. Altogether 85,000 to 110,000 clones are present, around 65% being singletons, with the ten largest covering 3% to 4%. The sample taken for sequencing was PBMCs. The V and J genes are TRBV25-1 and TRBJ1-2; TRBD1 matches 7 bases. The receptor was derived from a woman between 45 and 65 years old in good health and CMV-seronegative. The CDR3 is CASKGQIYGYTF. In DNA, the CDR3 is TGTGCCAGCAAGGGACAGATCTATGGCTACACCTTC.